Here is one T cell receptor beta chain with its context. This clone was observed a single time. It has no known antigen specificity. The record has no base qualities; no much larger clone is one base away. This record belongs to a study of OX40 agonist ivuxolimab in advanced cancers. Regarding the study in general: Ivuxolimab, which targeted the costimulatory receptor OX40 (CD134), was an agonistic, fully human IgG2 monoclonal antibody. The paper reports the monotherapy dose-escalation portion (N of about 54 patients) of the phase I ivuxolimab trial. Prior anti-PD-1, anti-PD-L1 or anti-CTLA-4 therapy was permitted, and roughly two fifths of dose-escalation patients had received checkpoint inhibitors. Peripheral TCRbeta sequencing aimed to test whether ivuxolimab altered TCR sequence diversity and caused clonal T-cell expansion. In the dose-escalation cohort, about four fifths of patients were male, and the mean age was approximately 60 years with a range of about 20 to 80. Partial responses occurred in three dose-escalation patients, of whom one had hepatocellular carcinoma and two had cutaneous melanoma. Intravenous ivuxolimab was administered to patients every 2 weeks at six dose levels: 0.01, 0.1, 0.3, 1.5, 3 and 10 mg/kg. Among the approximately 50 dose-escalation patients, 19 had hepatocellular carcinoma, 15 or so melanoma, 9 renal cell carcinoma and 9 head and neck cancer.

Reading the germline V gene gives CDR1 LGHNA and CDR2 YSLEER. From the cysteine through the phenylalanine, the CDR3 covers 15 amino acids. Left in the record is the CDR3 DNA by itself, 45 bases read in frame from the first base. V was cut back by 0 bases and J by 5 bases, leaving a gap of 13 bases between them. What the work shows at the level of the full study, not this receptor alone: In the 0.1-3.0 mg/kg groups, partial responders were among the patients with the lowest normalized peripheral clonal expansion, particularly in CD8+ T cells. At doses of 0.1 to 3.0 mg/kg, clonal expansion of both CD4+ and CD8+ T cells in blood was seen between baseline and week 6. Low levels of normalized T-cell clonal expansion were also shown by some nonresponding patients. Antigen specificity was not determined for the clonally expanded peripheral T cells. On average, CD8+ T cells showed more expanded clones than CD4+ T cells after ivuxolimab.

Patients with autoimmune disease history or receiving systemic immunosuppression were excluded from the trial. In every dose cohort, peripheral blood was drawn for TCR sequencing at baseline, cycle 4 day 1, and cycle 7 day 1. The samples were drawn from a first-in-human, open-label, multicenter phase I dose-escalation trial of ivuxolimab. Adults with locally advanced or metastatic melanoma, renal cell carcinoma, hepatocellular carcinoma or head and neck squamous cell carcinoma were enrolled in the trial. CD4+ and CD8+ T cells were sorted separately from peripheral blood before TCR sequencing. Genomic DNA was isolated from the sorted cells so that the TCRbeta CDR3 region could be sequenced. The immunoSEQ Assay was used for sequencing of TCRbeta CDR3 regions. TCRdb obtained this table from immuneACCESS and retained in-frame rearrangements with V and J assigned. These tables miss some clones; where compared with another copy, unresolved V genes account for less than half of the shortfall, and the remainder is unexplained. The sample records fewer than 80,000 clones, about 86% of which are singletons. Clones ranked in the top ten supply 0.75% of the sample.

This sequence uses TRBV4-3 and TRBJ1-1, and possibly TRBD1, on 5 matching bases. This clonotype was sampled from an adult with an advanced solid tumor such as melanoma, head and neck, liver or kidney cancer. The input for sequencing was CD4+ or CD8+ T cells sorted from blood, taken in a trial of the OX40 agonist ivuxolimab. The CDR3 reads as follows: CASSQDRQGVTEAFF. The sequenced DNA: TGCGCCAGCAGCCAAGATCGCCAGGGAGTGACTGAAGCTTTCTTT.